These 24 T cell receptor beta chains share one sample of origin, sequenced in a study of control samples from healthy donors and cancer patients. The table came from immunoSEQ multiplex PCR; TCRdb's copy has only in-frame clones and leaves some out. The sample has approximately 190,000 clones, roughly nine tenths seen once. The sequencing input was blood. All receptors come from a man between 25 and 39 years old in good health.

In this sample, this clone turned up once. The chain joins TRBV6-6 to TRBJ2-2, with TRBD1 matching 7 bases. The CDR3 covers 13 residues. The trim removed 6 bases at V and 4 bases at J, leaving 2 bases unmatched. Looked up from germline, CDR1 is MNHNY and CDR2 is SVGAGI (reference sequence). This CDR3 reads CASSRQGTGELFF. CDR3 DNA: TGTGCCAGCAGCCGACAGGGCACCGGGGAGCTGTTTTTT.

The J gene is TRBJ1-1, the V gene TRBV11-2; D unclear. CDR3 length: 11 residues. From germline, CDR1 is SGHAT and CDR2 FQNNGV. Trimming took 3 bases from V and 8 from J, leaving 7 bases between them. CDR3 nucleotide sequence: TGTGCCAGCAGCTTGATGGGGGAAGCTTTCTTT. Protein sequence: CASSLMGEAFF.

The chain is built from TRBV3-1 (or the pseudogene TRBV3-2) and TRBJ2-1, with 9 bases lining up with TRBD2. With 1 base clipped from V and 3 bases from J, the junction kept 1 base outside the gene matches. This CDR3 has 15 amino acids. Germline CDR1 LGHDT, CDR2 YNNKEL (reference sequence). This CDR3 reads CASSQGGGGYNEQFF. CDR3 nucleotides: TGTGCCAGCAGCCAAGGCGGGGGGGGCTACAATGAGCAGTTCTTC.

The rearrangement links TRBV5-1 to TRBJ2-2, with 8 nucleotides matching TRBD1. The germline CDR1 and CDR2 sequences are SGHRS and YFSETQ. The CDR3 contains 18 residues. Trimming removed 1 base from V and 4 bases from J; junction bases left unmatched: 12. The CDR3 spells CASSLISGVTGATGELFF. The DNA of the CDR3 is TGCGCCAGCAGCTTGATCTCCGGCGTGACAGGGGCCACCGGGGAGCTGTTTTTT.

This chain links TRBV30 with TRBJ1-2; D is ambiguous. Trimming left V 5 bases short and J 5 bases short, with 12 bases between. Germline V gene data show CDR1 as GTSNPN and CDR2 as SVGIG (reference sequence). The length of the CDR3 is 12 residues. The CDR3, as DNA: TGTGCCTGGGGAGGAAATCAGTATGGCTACACCTTC. This translates into CAWGGNQYGYTF.

The V gene is TRBV7-8, the J gene TRBJ2-1, with unresolved D. The germline V gene has CDR1 SGHVS and CDR2 FQNEAQ. The germline V and J ends were trimmed by 6 bases and 7 bases, with 19 bases remaining between them. The CDR3 is made up of 15 amino acids. The CDR3 spells CASRRRDTVANEQFF. The CDR3 DNA is TGTGCCAGCAGACGACGTGACACGGTGGCAAATGAGCAGTTCTTC.

This chain joins TRBV18 and TRBJ1-2, with TRBD1 matching 8 bases. This CDR3 region has 15 residues. Germline V lookup: CDR1 KGHSH, CDR2 LQKENI. Trimming removed 3 bases from V and 2 bases from J; junction bases left unmatched: 5. Here the CDR3 reads CASSPEHRGNYGYTF. CDR3 sequence (DNA): TGTGCCAGCTCACCCGAACACAGGGGGAACTATGGCTACACCTTC.

CDR3 DNA: TGTGCCATCAGTGAGCCTGGTCTCCCGTCTCAGGGGAGAAACACCATATATTTT. It specifies CAISEPGLPSQGRNTIYF. The chain links TRBV10-3 to TRBJ1-3, with D possibly TRBD1 on 6 matching bases. The CDR3 has 18 residues. Germline V CDR1 and CDR2: ENHRY, SYGVKD. Trimming stripped 2 bases from V and 5 bases from J, with 22 bases between.

The chain couples TRBV6-2 or TRBV6-3 to TRBJ1-2, with D hard to call. Germline CDR1 is MNHEY and CDR2 is SVGEGT. The CDR3 is 16 amino acids. V was shortened by 0 bases and J by 6 bases, with 17 bases between the two germline ends. The DNA of the CDR3 is TGTGCCAGCAGTTACTCGAATTCGGGTTCTCGGAATGGCTACACCTTC. Amino acid sequence: CASSYSNSGSRNGYTF.

As DNA, the CDR3 is TGCGCCAGCAGCTCCCGGACACTCACGGGGCTGGACTATGGCTACACCTTC. Protein product: CASSSRTLTGLDYGYTF. The chain has TRBV5-1 and TRBJ1-2; tentatively, D is TRBD1 (5 bases). The germline V and J ends were trimmed by 3 bases and 3 bases, with 21 bases remaining between them. Germline CDR1 is SGHRS and CDR2 is YFSETQ. The CDR3 spans 17 residues. The full variable domain, its missing parts supplied by reference TRBV5-1 and TRBJ1-2, is KAGVTQTPRYLIKTRGQQVTLSCSPISGHRSVSWYQQTPGQGLQFLFEYFSETQRNKGNFPGRFSGRQFSNSRSEMNVSTLELGDSALYLCASSSRTLTGLDYGYTFGSGTRLTVV.

V usage is TRBV5-1 and J usage is TRBJ2-3; D is unclear. The CDR3 runs to 14 residues. Germline loops: CDR1 SGHRS, CDR2 YFSETQ. V was cut by 0 bases and J by 4 bases, with 9 bases left in between. The CDR3 loop reads CASSLGSYSDTQYF. CDR3 nucleotides: TGCGCCAGCAGCTTGGGGTCCTACTCAGATACGCAGTATTTT.

This chain uses TRBV7-2 with TRBJ2-1, with D uncertain. Trimming took off 2 bases at V and 10 bases at J, with 6 bases between the two ends. The CDR3 totals 11 residues. Germline V gives CDR1 SGHTA, CDR2 FQGNSA. CDR3 residues: CASSLTAEQFF. CDR3 bases: TGTGCCAGCAGCTTAACCGCGGAGCAGTTCTTC.

The chain joins TRBV27 to TRBJ1-5, with D unresolved. Trimming left V 2 bases short and J 3 bases short, with 8 bases between. This CDR3 spans 14 amino acids. CDR1 and CDR2 from the germline V gene are MNHEY and SMNVEV (reference sequence). The CDR3 DNA sequence: TGTGCCAGCAGTTTAGGACTGACCAATCAGCCCCAGCATTTT. It encodes CASSLGLTNQPQHF.

The chain recombines TRBV7-9 with TRBJ1-3; D remains ambiguous. The CDR3 is 15 amino acids. The V gene lost 6 bases and the J gene lost 0 bases, with 12 bases spanning the gap. Germline V gene data show CDR1 as SEHNR and CDR2 as FQNEAQ (reference sequence). Written as DNA, the CDR3 is TGTGCCAGCAGTCTCTTTCCGGACTCTGGAAACACCATATATTTT. It encodes CASSLFPDSGNTIYF.

The V call is TRBV5-1, the J call TRBJ2-3, with TRBD1 as a possible D gene (5 bases). The V end was cut by 4 bases, the J end by 3 bases, with 15 bases between. The germline V gene has CDR1 SGHRS and CDR2 YFSETQ. The CDR3 has 15 amino acids. The CDR3 sequence is CASSPLGARTDTQYF. The CDR3 region has the DNA TGCGCCAGCAGCCCCCTTGGGGCGCGAACAGATACGCAGTATTTT. Supplemented by reference TRBV5-1 and TRBJ2-3, the full variable domain reads KAGVTQTPRYLIKTRGQQVTLSCSPISGHRSVSWYQQTPGQGLQFLFEYFSETQRNKGNFPGRFSGRQFSNSRSEMNVSTLELGDSALYLCASSPLGARTDTQYFGPGTRLTVL.

V and J are TRBV3-1 (or the pseudogene TRBV3-2) and TRBJ2-3; D may be TRBD1 or TRBD2 (5 bases each). The length of the CDR3 is 15 residues. The ends were cut back, 1 base at V and 2 bases at J, with 10 bases in the middle. Germline V gene data show CDR1 as LGHDT and CDR2 as YNNKEL (reference sequence). CDR3 amino acids: CASSQVGGPTDTQYF. In DNA form, the CDR3 reads TGTGCCAGCAGCCAAGTTGGGGGACCCACAGATACGCAGTATTTT.

This sequence joins TRBV19 and TRBJ2-7; TRBD1 matches at 8 bases. The germline gives CDR1 LNHDA, CDR2 SQIVND (reference sequence). The CDR3 runs 15 residues. V was clipped by 6 bases and J by 3 bases; unmatched bases: 10. The CDR3 loop reads CASSPADRDLYEQYF. The DNA for the CDR3 is TGTGCCAGTAGCCCGGCGGACAGGGACCTCTACGAGCAGTACTTC.

J is TRBJ1-1 and V is TRBV6-5; 7 nucleotides match TRBD1. The V gene's germline CDR1 is MNHEY and CDR2 SVGAGI. CDR3 length: 14 amino acids. Trimming took 2 bases from V and 4 from J; bases not matched to a gene: 4. The CDR3 DNA reads TGTGCCAGCAGTTACGAGCCAGGGGGCACTGAAGCTTTCTTT. Translating gives CASSYEPGGTEAFF.

This sequence joins TRBV21-1 and TRBJ2-7; TRBD2 reflects the table's D call only, with no check against the DNA. TRBV21-1 is a pseudogene. This CDR3 contains 11 residues. The CDR3 sequence is CAGRGLRGQYF. The DNA of the CDR3 is TGTGCCGGACGGGGGTTGAGGGGACAGTACTTC.

The chain combines TRBV11-2 with TRBJ2-1; 8 bases line up with TRBD2. In germline, CDR1 is SGHAT, CDR2 FQNNGV. Unmatched junction bases numbered 6, after V lost 5 bases and J lost 6 bases. The CDR3 is made up of 14 amino acids. The CDR3 region is CASSGTGGPNEQFF. The CDR3 nucleotides read TGTGCCAGCAGCGGGACGGGGGGGCCCAATGAGCAGTTCTTC.

V usage is TRBV4-1 and J usage is TRBJ2-3; 8 bases map to TRBD2. CDR1 is MGHRA and CDR2 is YSYEKL in the germline V gene. The CDR3 is 16 residues long. V was pared by 2 bases and J by 4 bases, with 8 bases of the junction left unmatched. The CDR3 loop is CASSQPPSGGPDTQYF. The CDR3, as DNA: TGCGCCAGCAGCCAACCCCCCAGCGGGGGACCAGATACGCAGTATTTT.

The chain recombines TRBV6-4 with TRBJ2-3, with D possibly matching TRBD2 (5 bases). Trimming pared 4 bases from V and 5 bases from J, leaving 10 bases between. Germline V gene data show CDR1 as MRHNA and CDR2 as SNTAGT. The CDR3 sequence is 13 residues long. The CDR3 nucleotides are TGTGCCAGCAGTGTGAGGGCCAGAGATACGCAGTATTTT. Its protein product is CASSVRARDTQYF.

V and J are TRBV7-9 and TRBJ1-2; perhaps TRBD1 as D (5 bases). This CDR3 is built from 15 residues. CDR1 and CDR2 from the germline V gene are SEHNR and FQNEAQ (reference sequence). V dropped 1 base and J dropped 8 bases, with 17 bases sitting between them. CDR3 region: CASSLVGEAGRGYTF. The CDR3 nucleotides read TGTGCCAGCAGCTTAGTGGGGGAGGCAGGGAGAGGCTACACCTTC.

V is TRBV5-1 and J is TRBJ2-5, with D perhaps TRBD1 (5 bases). The end of the DNA fits TRBJ2-7 better, so the J call may be wrong. This CDR3 contains 14 residues. Germline values: CDR1 SGHRS, CDR2 YFSETQ. Here the CDR3 DNA reads TGCGCCAGCAGCTCCTTGACAGTTCCCTACGAGCAGTACTTC. The encoded protein is CASSSLTVPYEQYF.